These T cell receptor beta chains were read from a single sample in a study of CD8 T cells in Susac syndrome. Each CDR3 protein gets one entry after TCRdb re-called the immunoSEQ multiplex PCR reads with MiXCR. The sample carries about 300,000 distinct CDR3 sequences, around 83% recorded once. The sample comprised CD8+ T cells from PBMCs. These TCRs come from a human donor with multiple sclerosis. The CDR3 runs from the conserved cysteine through the conserved F or W. The D gene is left open where the match is weak. For some rows the clone size is stated as once, few or many, or as a class when expanded; others skip it.

v_gene,j_gene,d_gene,abundance,CDR3aa,CDR3nt
TRBV19,TRBJ1-1,NA,NA,CASSIGQGGTEAFF,TGTGCCAGTAGTATAGGGCAGGGCGGCACTGAAGCTTTCTTT
TRBV11-2,TRBJ2-1,TRBD2,once,CASSLLAGILAGVYGEQFF,TGTGCCAGCAGCTTATTAGCAGGGATCCTAGCGGGAGTGTACGGTGAGCAGTTCTTC
TRBV12-5,TRBJ1-2,NA,NA,CASGFSEFYGYTF,TGTGCTAGTGGTTTCTCGGAGTTCTATGGCTACACCTTC
TRBV27,TRBJ1-2,TRBD1,NA,CASSSQTGWGGYTF,TGTGCCAGCAGTTCCCAGACAGGGTGGGGTGGCTACACCTTC
TRBV15,TRBJ2-2,TRBD1,once,CATSDRDRGPRTGELFF,TGTGCCACCAGCGACAGGGACAGGGGGCCTCGCACGGGGGAGCTGTTTTTT
TRBV7-9,TRBJ2-1,TRBD2,few,CASSLRASGLYNEQFF,TGTGCCAGCAGCTTACGGGCTAGCGGTTTATACAATGAGCAGTTCTTC
TRBV9,TRBJ2-7,NA,NA,CASSVTGLSEQYF,TGTGCCAGCAGCGTAACAGGGTTGAGCGAGCAGTACTTC
TRBV4-1,TRBJ2-7,TRBD1,NA,CASSLTTGDGRNEQYF,TGCGCCAGCAGCCTTACAACAGGGGACGGTAGGAACGAGCAGTACTTC
TRBV15,TRBJ2-1,TRBD2,NA,CATSREWRESGSYNEQFF,TGTGCCACCAGCAGAGAGTGGCGGGAGTCGGGTTCCTACAATGAGCAGTTCTTC
TRBV10-3,TRBJ1-1,TRBD1,NA,CAIRRGRRAEAFF,TGTGCCATCAGAAGGGGGCGGAGGGCTGAAGCTTTCTTT
TRBV7-2,TRBJ2-6,NA,NA,CASSLVFRGANVLTF,TGTGCCAGCAGCTTAGTGTTTAGGGGGGCCAACGTCCTGACTTTC
TRBV2,TRBJ2-5,TRBD1,NA,CARGQGVGETQYF,TGTGCCAGGGGACAGGGGGTGGGGGAGACCCAGTACTTC
TRBV20-1,TRBJ2-2,TRBD2,NA,CSARDPREGTGELFF,TGCAGTGCTAGAGATCCGCGGGAGGGTACCGGGGAGCTGTTTTTT
TRBV20-1,TRBJ1-3,NA,NA,CSARDTGLSFKAIYF,TGCAGTGCTAGAGACACCGGCCTCTCTTTTAAGGCCATATATTTT
TRBV6-2/TRBV6-3,TRBJ2-2,NA,NA,CASSYVQGNTGELFF,TGTGCCAGCAGTTACGTACAGGGGAACACCGGGGAGCTGTTTTTT
TRBV20-1,TRBJ2-3,NA,NA,CSARWGRGRTDTQYF,TGCAGTGCTAGGTGGGGGCGGGGCCGCACAGATACGCAGTATTTT
TRBV5-5,TRBJ2-7,TRBD1,NA,CASSAGQGTGEQYF,TGTGCCAGCAGCGCTGGACAGGGTACGGGCGAGCAGTACTTC
TRBV27,TRBJ1-2,NA,NA,CASSSYGDVRDGYTF,TGTGCCAGCAGTTCCTATGGGGACGTCCGGGATGGCTACACCTTC
TRBV6-1,TRBJ2-1,TRBD2,NA,CASRGFPPSGSSYNEQFF,TGTGCCAGCAGGGGGTTCCCTCCGAGCGGGAGCTCCTACAATGAGCAGTTCTTC
TRBV9,TRBJ2-1,TRBD2,once,CASSGRGSKTYHEQFF,TGTGCCAGCAGCGGACGCGGGAGTAAGACATACCATGAGCAGTTCTTC
TRBV6-1,TRBJ2-3,TRBD2,few,CASSPGRDTDTQYF,TGTGCCAGCAGCCCAGGGAGGGACACAGATACGCAGTATTTT
TRBV29-1,TRBJ2-7,NA,NA,CSAEGGGDDPNEQYF,TGCAGCGCGGAAGGAGGTGGAGACGATCCCAACGAGCAGTACTTC
TRBV21-1,TRBJ2-7,NA,NA,CASSNVMWDRSAGKWGYEQYF,TGTGCCAGCAGCAACGTAATGTGGGACAGGTCAGCGGGAAAGTGGGGATACGAGCAGTACTTC
TRBV12-3/TRBV12-4,TRBJ2-7,NA,NA,CASSLEGWGRVVYEQYF,TGTGCCAGCAGTTTAGAGGGTTGGGGGCGGGTGGTCTACGAGCAGTACTTC
TRBV5-1,TRBJ2-2,NA,NA,CASSLAEMNTGELFF,TGCGCCAGCAGCTTGGCCGAGATGAACACCGGGGAGCTGTTTTTT
TRBV19,TRBJ2-1,NA,NA,CASSIGQEQFF,TGTGCCAGTAGTATCGGTCAAGAGCAGTTCTTC
TRBV9,TRBJ1-2,NA,NA,CASSVADSGRYGYTF,TGTGCCAGCAGCGTAGCTGACTCAGGCCGCTATGGCTACACCTTC
TRBV21-1,TRBJ2-5,NA,NA,CASSNGTGTSGSRQETQYF,TGTGCCAGCAGCAACGGAACTGGGACTAGCGGGAGTAGGCAAGAGACCCAGTACTTC
TRBV7-8,TRBJ2-4,NA,NA,CASSLTGFAAKNIQYF,TGTGCCAGCAGCTTGACGGGGTTTGCAGCCAAAAACATTCAGTACTTC
TRBV25-1,TRBJ2-1,TRBD2,NA,CASTSSGRASDEQFF,TGTGCCAGCACCTCCAGCGGGAGGGCCTCAGATGAGCAGTTCTTC
TRBV27,TRBJ2-1,TRBD2,NA,CASSGTSSYNEQFF,TGTGCCAGCAGCGGGACTAGCTCCTACAATGAGCAGTTCTTC
TRBV20-1,TRBJ2-2,TRBD2,NA,CSARDKTSGRGTGELFF,TGCAGTGCTAGAGATAAGACTAGCGGGAGGGGAACCGGGGAGCTGTTTTTT
TRBV7-9,TRBJ2-2,NA,NA,CASSPPGSTGELFF,TGTGCCAGCAGCCCCCCCGGATCGACCGGGGAGCTGTTTTTT
TRBV7-9,TRBJ1-1,TRBD1,NA,CASSPTGTGTNRAFF,TGTGCCAGCAGCCCAACCGGGACAGGCACCAATCGGGCTTTCTTT
TRBV7-9,TRBJ2-3,NA,once,CASSFSPLGPDTQYF,TGTGCCAGCAGCTTTTCTCCGCTGGGCCCAGATACGCAGTATTTT
TRBV15,TRBJ2-1,NA,NA,CATSVWGDEQFF,TGTGCCACCAGCGTCTGGGGGGATGAGCAGTTCTTC
TRBV6-8,TRBJ2-7,NA,NA,CARNNHWTEDYEQYF,TGTGCCAGGAATAATCACTGGACCGAAGACTACGAGCAGTACTTC
TRBV2,TRBJ2-5,TRBD2,once,CASSEREAGGYQETQYF,TGTGCCAGCAGTGAAAGAGAAGCGGGAGGCTACCAAGAGACCCAGTACTTC
TRBV7-3,TRBJ1-4,NA,NA,CASSPHLSRRGGNEKLFF,TGTGCCAGCAGCCCCCATCTCTCGCGCCGAGGCGGTAATGAAAAACTGTTTTTT
TRBV7-2,TRBJ2-2,NA,NA,CASSLDGGGSTGELFF,TGTGCCAGCAGCTTAGACGGGGGTGGGAGCACTGGGGAGCTGTTTTTT
TRBV11-2,TRBJ1-5,TRBD1,NA,CASSLGGAGGPPQHF,TGTGCCAGCAGCTTAGGCGGGGCAGGGGGGCCGCCCCAGCATTTT
TRBV7-8,TRBJ2-1,TRBD2,NA,CASSLGLAGGSYNEQFF,TGTGCCAGCAGCTTAGGGCTAGCGGGAGGGTCCTACAATGAGCAGTTCTTC
TRBV5-1,TRBJ2-2,NA,NA,CASSFDGLTGELFF,TGCGCCAGCAGCTTCGACGGCCTCACCGGGGAGCTGTTTTTT
TRBV27,TRBJ1-5,TRBD1,NA,CASSPSTGDYSNQPQHF,TGTGCCAGCAGTCCAAGTACAGGGGATTATAGCAATCAGCCCCAGCATTTT
TRBV6-1,TRBJ2-3,NA,NA,CASSEGLAFPDTQYF,TGTGCCAGCAGTGAAGGTTTAGCCTTTCCAGATACGCAGTATTTT
TRBV7-6,TRBJ1-5,TRBD1,NA,CASSPQDRGGNQPQHF,TGTGCCAGCAGCCCCCAGGACAGGGGTGGAAATCAGCCCCAGCATTTT